This T cell receptor (beta chain) appears in the sequencing data of a study of T cells in Graves' hyperthyroidism and ophthalmopathy. This clonotype was found a few times. Authors of the study amplified TCR beta CDR3 regions from RNA transcripts. First-round RT-PCR of the TCR CDR3 relied on the HTBI primer set. In TCRdb, the multiplex PCR reads were re-called with MiXCR into one record per CDR3 protein. The repertoire has more than 300,000 distinct CDR3 sequences, about 15% of them found once; the top ten carry approximately 30%. The CDR3 runs to 14 residues. V lost 0 bases to trimming and J lost 3 bases, with 9 bases between them. Germline CDR1 MNHEY, CDR2 SMNVEV (reference sequence).

The TCR sequence derives from a woman aged 30 to 39 with Graves' hyperthyroidism that later progressed to Graves' ophthalmopathy. This chain joins TRBV27 and TRBJ2-7; possibly TRBD1 for D (6 bases). Sequencing used blood. The CDR3 DNA sequence: TGTGCCAGCAGTTTATCTGCAGGGGACTACGAGCAGTACTTC. It translates to CASSLSAGDYEQYF.